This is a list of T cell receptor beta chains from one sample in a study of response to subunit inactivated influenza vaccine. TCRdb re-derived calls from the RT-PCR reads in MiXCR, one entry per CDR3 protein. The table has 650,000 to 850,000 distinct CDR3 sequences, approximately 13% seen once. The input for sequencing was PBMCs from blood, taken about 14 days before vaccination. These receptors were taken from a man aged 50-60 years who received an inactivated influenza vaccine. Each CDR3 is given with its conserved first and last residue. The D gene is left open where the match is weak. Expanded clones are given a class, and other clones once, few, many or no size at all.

DNA: TGCAGTGCAAGAAAGGATGAGCAGTTCTTC
CDR3: CSARKDEQFF
size: many
length: 10
J: TRBJ2-1
D: NA
V: TRBV20-1

DNA: TGTGCCAGCAGTTTAGCGAGGGTGGGTGAAAAACTGTTTTTT
CDR3: CASSLARVGEKLFF
size: NA
length: 14
J: TRBJ1-4
D: NA
V: TRBV12-3/TRBV12-4

DNA: TGTGCCAGCAGCCAAGAAGGTCTAGCGACCGGGGAGCTGTTTTTT
CDR3: CASSQEGLATGELFF
size: few
length: 15
J: TRBJ2-2
D: NA
V: TRBV4-2

DNA: TGCAGTGCTAGTGGTGAATTAGCCAAAAACATTCAGTACTTC
CDR3: CSASGELAKNIQYF
size: few
length: 14
J: TRBJ2-4
D: NA
V: TRBV20-1

DNA: TGCAGCGTCCCTGGAGATACGCAGTATTTT
CDR3: CSVPGDTQYF
size: few
length: 10
J: TRBJ2-3
D: NA
V: TRBV29-1

DNA: TGCAGCGGGAAGCAAGCGGGGGGCGATACGCAGTATTTT
CDR3: CSGKQAGGDTQYF
size: NA
length: 13
J: TRBJ2-3
D: TRBD2
V: TRBV29-1

DNA: TGTGCCAGCTCACCTACGGGACAGCTAGCCAAAAACATTCAGTACTTC
CDR3: CASSPTGQLAKNIQYF
size: NA
length: 16
J: TRBJ2-4
D: TRBD1
V: TRBV18

DNA: TGCTGTGCGCGTATGGGGGGCTCCCTGGGCAATCAGCCCCAGCATTTT
CDR3: CCARMGGSLGNQPQHF
size: NA
length: 16
J: TRBJ1-5
D: NA
V: TRBV20-1

DNA: TGCGCCAGCAGCCAAGATCGACCAGGGGTCGGGGAGCTGTTTTTT
CDR3: CASSQDRPGVGELFF
size: few
length: 15
J: TRBJ2-2
D: NA
V: TRBV4-3

DNA: TGCGCCAGCAGCCAGGATAATTCACCCCTCCACTTT
CDR3: CASSQDNSPLHF
size: many
length: 12
J: TRBJ1-6
D: NA
V: TRBV4-3

DNA: TGTGCCATACAACCCAGCTCGAGCTCCTACGAGCAGTACTTC
CDR3: CAIQPSSSSYEQYF
size: NA
length: 14
J: TRBJ2-7
D: NA
V: TRBV10-3

DNA: TGCGCCAGCAGCCCACAGGTTACAGGTTCAACTAATGAAAAACTGTTTTTT
CDR3: CASSPQVTGSTNEKLFF
size: NA
length: 17
J: TRBJ1-4
D: NA
V: TRBV4-1

DNA: TGTGCCAGCAGTGCCTCCCGGAACACTGAAGCTTTCTTT
CDR3: CASSASRNTEAFF
size: NA
length: 13
J: TRBJ1-1
D: NA
V: TRBV6-6

DNA: TGCAGTGGGCGGGCGGAGCTTTACTCCTACGAGCAGTACTTC
CDR3: CSGRAELYSYEQYF
size: few
length: 14
J: TRBJ2-7
D: NA
V: TRBV20-1

DNA: TGCGCCAGCAGCCAAGATACCCCCTCGTTCACAGATACGCAGTATTTT
CDR3: CASSQDTPSFTDTQYF
size: NA
length: 16
J: TRBJ2-3
D: NA
V: TRBV4-3

DNA: TGTGCCAGCAGCCAAGAGTATTCGGGACTAAATAGGAATGAGCAGTTCTTC
CDR3: CASSQEYSGLNRNEQFF
size: NA
length: 17
J: TRBJ2-1
D: TRBD2
V: TRBV3-1

DNA: TGCAGCGTGAAAAAGGGACTAGCTTTGAGCACAGATACGCAGTATTTT
CDR3: CSVKKGLALSTDTQYF
size: few
length: 16
J: TRBJ2-3
D: TRBD2
V: TRBV29-1

DNA: TGTGCCACCAGTGCTACAGGGGCCGGGGACACTGAAGCTTTCTTT
CDR3: CATSATGAGDTEAFF
size: NA
length: 15
J: TRBJ1-1
D: TRBD1
V: TRBV24-1

DNA: TGTGCCAGCAGCCTCGGACAGTCTGGAAACACCATATATTTT
CDR3: CASSLGQSGNTIYF
size: many
length: 14
J: TRBJ1-3
D: NA
V: TRBV7-2

DNA: TGTGCCAGCTCCTTCGGACAGGCCAACGAGCAGTACTTC
CDR3: CASSFGQANEQYF
size: NA
length: 13
J: TRBJ2-7
D: TRBD1
V: TRBV7-2

DNA: TGTGCCAGCAGATTCGACGGACGGACGAACACCGGGGAGCTGTTTTTT
CDR3: CASRFDGRTNTGELFF
size: few
length: 16
J: TRBJ2-2
D: NA
V: TRBV12-3/TRBV12-4

DNA: TGCAGTGCTATAGATATGGGGGCGGCAGATACGCAGTATTTT
CDR3: CSAIDMGAADTQYF
size: few
length: 14
J: TRBJ2-3
D: NA
V: TRBV20-1

DNA: TGTGCCAGCAGCGCGGGACTAGCAGAGAACACAGATACGCAGTATTTT
CDR3: CASSAGLAENTDTQYF
size: few
length: 16
J: TRBJ2-3
D: TRBD2
V: TRBV13

DNA: TGCGCCAGCAGCGCGTGGACTAGCGGGGGGAGAACAGATACGCAGTATTTT
CDR3: CASSAWTSGGRTDTQYF
size: few
length: 17
J: TRBJ2-3
D: TRBD2
V: TRBV5-1

DNA: TGCAGCGTTGTAGGTGTAGCCAAAAACATTCAGTACTTC
CDR3: CSVVGVAKNIQYF
size: few
length: 13
J: TRBJ2-4
D: NA
V: TRBV29-1

DNA: TGCAGTGCTAGAGATTCCCTCCCCTCTGGGGCCAACGTCCTGACTTTC
CDR3: CSARDSLPSGANVLTF
size: few
length: 16
J: TRBJ2-6
D: NA
V: TRBV20-1

DNA: TGTGCCAGCATGGATAGCGGGAGGGTTAAGCAGTTCTTC
CDR3: CASMDSGRVKQFF
size: NA
length: 13
J: TRBJ2-1
D: TRBD2
V: TRBV12-3/TRBV12-4

DNA: TGTGCCAGCAGCTTGGAAGGACTACCAAATGAGCAGTTCTTC
CDR3: CASSLEGLPNEQFF
size: NA
length: 14
J: TRBJ2-1
D: NA
V: TRBV7-9